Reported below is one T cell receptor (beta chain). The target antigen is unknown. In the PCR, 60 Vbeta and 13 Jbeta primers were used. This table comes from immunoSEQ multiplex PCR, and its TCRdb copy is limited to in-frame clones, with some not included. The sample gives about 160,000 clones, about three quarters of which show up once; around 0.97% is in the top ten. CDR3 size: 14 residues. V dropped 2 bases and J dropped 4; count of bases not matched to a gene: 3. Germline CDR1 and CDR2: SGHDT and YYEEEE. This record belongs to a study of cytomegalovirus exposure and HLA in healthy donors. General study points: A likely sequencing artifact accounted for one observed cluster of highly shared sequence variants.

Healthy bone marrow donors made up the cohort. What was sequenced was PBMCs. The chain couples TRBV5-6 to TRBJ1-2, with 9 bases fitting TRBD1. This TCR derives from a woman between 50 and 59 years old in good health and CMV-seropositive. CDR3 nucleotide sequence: TGTGCCAGCAGCTTAGGGACAGGGAGCTATGGCTACACCTTC. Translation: CASSLGTGSYGYTF.